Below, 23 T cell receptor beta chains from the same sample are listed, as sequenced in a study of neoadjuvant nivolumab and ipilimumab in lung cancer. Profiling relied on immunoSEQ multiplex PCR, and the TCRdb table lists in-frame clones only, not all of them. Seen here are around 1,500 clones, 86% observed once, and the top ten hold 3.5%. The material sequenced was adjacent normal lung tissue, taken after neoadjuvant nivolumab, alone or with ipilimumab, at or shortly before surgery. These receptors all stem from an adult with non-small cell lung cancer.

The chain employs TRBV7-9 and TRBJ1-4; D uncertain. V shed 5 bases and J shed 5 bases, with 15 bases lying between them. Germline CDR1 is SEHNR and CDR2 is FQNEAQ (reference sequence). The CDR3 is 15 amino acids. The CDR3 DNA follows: TGTGCCAGCAGCCCTTCTCGGGGTGAGAATGAAAAACTGTTTTTT. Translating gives CASSPSRGENEKLFF.

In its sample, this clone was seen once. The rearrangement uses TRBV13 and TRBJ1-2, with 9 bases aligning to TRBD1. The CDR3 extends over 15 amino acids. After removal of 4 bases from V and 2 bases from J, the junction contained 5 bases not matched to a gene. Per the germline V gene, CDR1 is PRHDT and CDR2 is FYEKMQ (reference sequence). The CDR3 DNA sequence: TGTGCCAGCAGCTGGTGGGACAGGGCCAACTATGGCTACACCTTC. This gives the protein CASSWWDRANYGYTF.

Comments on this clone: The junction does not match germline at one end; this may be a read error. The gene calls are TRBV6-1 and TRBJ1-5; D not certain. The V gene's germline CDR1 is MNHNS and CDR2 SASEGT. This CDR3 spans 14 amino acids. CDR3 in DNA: TGTGCCAGCAGCGAAGGAGGGTTTAATCAGCCCCAGCATTTT. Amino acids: CASSEGGFNQPQHF.

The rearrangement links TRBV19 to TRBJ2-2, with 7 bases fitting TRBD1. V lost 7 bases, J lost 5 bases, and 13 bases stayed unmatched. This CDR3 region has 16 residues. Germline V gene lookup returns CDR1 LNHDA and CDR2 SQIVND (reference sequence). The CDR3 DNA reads TGTGCCAGTATGGACAGGCTTGGTTTTCCTACCGGGGAGCTGTTTTTT. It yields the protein CASMDRLGFPTGELFF.

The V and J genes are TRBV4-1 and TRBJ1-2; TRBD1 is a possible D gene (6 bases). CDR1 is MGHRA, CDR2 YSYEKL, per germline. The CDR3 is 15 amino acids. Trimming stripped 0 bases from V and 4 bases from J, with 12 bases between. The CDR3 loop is CASSQEWGGGYGYTF. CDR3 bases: TGCGCCAGCAGCCAAGAGTGGGGAGGGGGCTATGGCTACACCTTC.

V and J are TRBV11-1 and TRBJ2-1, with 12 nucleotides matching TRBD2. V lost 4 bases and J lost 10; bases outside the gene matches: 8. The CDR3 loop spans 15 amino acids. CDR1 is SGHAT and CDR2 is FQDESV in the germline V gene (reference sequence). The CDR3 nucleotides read TGTGCCAGCAGCTGGAGACTAGCGGGGGCCGGGGAGCAGTTCTTC. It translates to CASSWRLAGAGEQFF.

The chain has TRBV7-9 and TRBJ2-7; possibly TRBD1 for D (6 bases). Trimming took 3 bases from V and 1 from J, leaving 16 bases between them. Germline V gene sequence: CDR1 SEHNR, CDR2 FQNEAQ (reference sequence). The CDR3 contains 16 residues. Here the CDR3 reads CASSFDRDTSSYEQYF. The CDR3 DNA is TGTGCCAGCAGCTTTGATCGGGACACATCTTCCTACGAGCAGTACTTC.

CDR3 in DNA: TGTGCCAGCAGCTTAGTCAGCGGGGGGCCCTACGAGCAGTACTTC. Encoded protein: CASSLVSGGPYEQYF. The chain couples TRBV11-2 to TRBJ2-7; TRBD2 agrees at 9 bases. The CDR3 consists of 15 residues. V shed 1 base, J shed 2 bases, and the junction held 3 bases outside the gene matches. Germline V gene data show CDR1 as SGHAT and CDR2 as FQNNGV.

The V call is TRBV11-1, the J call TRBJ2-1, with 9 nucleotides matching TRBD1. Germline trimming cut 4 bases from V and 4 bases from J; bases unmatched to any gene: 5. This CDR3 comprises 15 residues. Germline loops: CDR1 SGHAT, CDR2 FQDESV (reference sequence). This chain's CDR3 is CASSSYRGPYNEQFF. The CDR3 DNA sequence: TGTGCCAGCAGCTCCTACAGGGGGCCGTACAATGAGCAGTTCTTC.

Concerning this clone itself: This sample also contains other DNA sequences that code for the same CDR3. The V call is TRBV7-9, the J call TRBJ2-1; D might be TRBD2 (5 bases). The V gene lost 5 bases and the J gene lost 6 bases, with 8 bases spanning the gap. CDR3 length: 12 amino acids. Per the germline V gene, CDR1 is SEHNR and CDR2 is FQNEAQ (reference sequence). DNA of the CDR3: TGTGCCAGCAGCCTCGGGGTCAATGAGCAGTTCTTC. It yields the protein CASSLGVNEQFF.

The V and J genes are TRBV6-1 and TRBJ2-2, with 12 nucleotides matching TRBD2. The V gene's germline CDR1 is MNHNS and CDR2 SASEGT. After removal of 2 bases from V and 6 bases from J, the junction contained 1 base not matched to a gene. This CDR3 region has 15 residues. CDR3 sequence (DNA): TGTGCCAGCAGTGAACTAGCGGGGGGGCCCGGGGAGCTGTTTTTT. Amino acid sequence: CASSELAGGPGELFF.

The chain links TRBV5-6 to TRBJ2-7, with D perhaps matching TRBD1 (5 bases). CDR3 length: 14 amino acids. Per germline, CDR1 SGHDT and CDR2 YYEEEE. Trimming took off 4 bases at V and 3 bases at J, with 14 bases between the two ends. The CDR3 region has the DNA TGTGCCAGCAGCCATGTCCAGGGTCGCTACGAGCAGTACTTC. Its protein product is CASSHVQGRYEQYF.

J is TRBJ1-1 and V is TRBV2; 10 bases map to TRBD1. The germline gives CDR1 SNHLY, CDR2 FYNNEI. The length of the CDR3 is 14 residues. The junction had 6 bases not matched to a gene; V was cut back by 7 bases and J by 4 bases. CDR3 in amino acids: CASTPGQGSTEAFF. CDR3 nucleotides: TGTGCCAGCACACCGGGACAGGGGAGCACTGAAGCTTTCTTT.

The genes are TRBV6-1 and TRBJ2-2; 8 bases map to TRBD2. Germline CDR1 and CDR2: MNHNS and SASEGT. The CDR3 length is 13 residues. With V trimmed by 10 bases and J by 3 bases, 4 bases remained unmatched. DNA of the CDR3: TGTGCCACATTAGCGGGGTACACCGGGGAGCTGTTTTTT. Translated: CATLAGYTGELFF.

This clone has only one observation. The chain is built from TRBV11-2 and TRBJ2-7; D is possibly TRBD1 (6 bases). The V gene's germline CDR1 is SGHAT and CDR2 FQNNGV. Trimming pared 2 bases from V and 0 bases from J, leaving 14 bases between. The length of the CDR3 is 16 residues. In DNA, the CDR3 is TGTGCCAGCAGCTTACGATTTGGGGGCTCCTCCTACGAGCAGTACTTC. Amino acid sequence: CASSLRFGGSSYEQYF.

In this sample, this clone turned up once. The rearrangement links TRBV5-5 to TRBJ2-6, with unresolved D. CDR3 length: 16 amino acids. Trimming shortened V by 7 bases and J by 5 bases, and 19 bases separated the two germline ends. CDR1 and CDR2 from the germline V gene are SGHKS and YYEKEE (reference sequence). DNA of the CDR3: TGTGCCAGCGCATTTATCGCACAAAGTCGGGCCAACGTCCTGACTTTC. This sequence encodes CASAFIAQSRANVLTF.

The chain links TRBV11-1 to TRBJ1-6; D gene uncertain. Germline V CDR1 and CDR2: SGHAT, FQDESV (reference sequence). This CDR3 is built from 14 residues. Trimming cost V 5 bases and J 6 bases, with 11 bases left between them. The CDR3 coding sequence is TGTGCCAGCAGCACGGACCGCTCTAATTCACCCCTCCACTTT. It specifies CASSTDRSNSPLHF.

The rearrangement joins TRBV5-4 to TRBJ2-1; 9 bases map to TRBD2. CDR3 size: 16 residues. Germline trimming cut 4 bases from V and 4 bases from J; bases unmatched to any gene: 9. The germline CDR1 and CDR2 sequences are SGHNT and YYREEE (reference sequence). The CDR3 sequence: CASSKEAGGIYNEQFF. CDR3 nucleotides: TGTGCCAGCAGCAAGGAGGCGGGGGGGATATACAATGAGCAGTTCTTC.

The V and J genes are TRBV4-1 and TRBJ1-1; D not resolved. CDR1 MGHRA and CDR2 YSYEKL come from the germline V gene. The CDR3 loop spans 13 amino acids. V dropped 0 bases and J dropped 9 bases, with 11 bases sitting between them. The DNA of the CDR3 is TGCGCCAGCAGCCAAGATCGGACGGTGAAAGCTTTCTTT. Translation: CASSQDRTVKAFF.

The chain's CDR3 is CASSELRDMGLGYYGYTF. CDR3 in DNA: TGTGCCAGCAGTGAACTGCGGGACATGGGCCTTGGGTACTATGGCTACACCTTC. The rearrangement links TRBV25-1 to TRBJ1-2; D is perhaps TRBD1 (6 bases). The CDR3 is made up of 18 amino acids. Germline V lookup: CDR1 MGHDK, CDR2 SYGVNS. V was trimmed by 2 bases and J by 3 bases, leaving 22 bases between them.

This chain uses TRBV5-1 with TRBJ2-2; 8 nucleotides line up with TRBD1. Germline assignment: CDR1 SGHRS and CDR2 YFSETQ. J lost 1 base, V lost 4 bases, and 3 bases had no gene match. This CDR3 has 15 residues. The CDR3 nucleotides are TGCGCCAGCAGCACCGGGACAGGGAACACCGGGGAGCTGTTTTTT. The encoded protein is CASSTGTGNTGELFF.

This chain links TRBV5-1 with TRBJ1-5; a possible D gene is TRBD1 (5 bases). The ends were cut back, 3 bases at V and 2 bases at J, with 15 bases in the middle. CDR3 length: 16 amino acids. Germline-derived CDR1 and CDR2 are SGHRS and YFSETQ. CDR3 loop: CASSWGTPSGNQPQHF. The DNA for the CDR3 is TGCGCCAGCAGCTGGGGCACCCCCTCGGGCAATCAGCCCCAGCATTTT.

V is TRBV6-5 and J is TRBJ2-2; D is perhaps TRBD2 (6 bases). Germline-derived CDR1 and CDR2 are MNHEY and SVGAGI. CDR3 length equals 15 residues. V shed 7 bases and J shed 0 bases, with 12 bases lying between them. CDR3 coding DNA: TGTGCCAGCAAGTCGGGCGGGGCGAACACCGGGGAGCTGTTTTTT. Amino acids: CASKSGGANTGELFF.